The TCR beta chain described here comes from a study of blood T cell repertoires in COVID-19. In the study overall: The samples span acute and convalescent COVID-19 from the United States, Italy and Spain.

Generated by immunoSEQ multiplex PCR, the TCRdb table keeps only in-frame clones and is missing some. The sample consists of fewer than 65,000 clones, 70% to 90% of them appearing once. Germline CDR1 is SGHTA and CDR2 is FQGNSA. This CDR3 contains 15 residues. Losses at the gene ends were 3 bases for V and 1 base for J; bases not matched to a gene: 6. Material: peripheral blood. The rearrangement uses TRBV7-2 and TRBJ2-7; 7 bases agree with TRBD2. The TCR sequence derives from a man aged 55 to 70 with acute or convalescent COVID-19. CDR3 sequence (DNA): TGTGCCAGCAGCTTCGGGACTACATTATCCTACGAGCAGTACTTC. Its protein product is CASSFGTTLSYEQYF.